A selection of T cell receptor beta chains follows, all from one sample in a study of cytotoxic CD8 clonotypes in ibrutinib-treated CLL. The protocol was immunoSEQ multiplex PCR, while the TCRdb copy is restricted to in-frame clones and leaves out a portion. The table has about 300,000 clones, less than 85% seen once. The input for sequencing was PBMCs, taken at disease progression, from a patient treated with ibrutinib. The source is a human donor with chronic lymphocytic leukemia. Both conserved end residues are part of each CDR3. The D gene is left open where the match is weak. Only part of the rows carry a size: once, few, many, or a class if the clone is expanded.

j_gene: TRBJ2-7
d_gene: TRBD1
v_gene: TRBV27
abundance: NA
CDR3aa: CASSLNRGQDEQYF
CDR3nt: TGTGCCAGCAGTTTGAACAGGGGGCAGGACGAGCAGTACTTC

j_gene: TRBJ1-2
d_gene: NA
v_gene: TRBV28
abundance: NA
CDR3aa: CASSRPSWDGYTF
CDR3nt: TGTGCCAGCAGTAGACCCTCCTGGGATGGCTACACCTTC

j_gene: TRBJ1-5
d_gene: NA
v_gene: TRBV6-6
abundance: few
CDR3aa: CASREDSFNQPQHF
CDR3nt: TGTGCCAGCAGAGAGGACAGCTTCAATCAGCCCCAGCATTTT

j_gene: TRBJ1-2
d_gene: NA
v_gene: TRBV19
abundance: few
CDR3aa: CASSITEAVYGYTF
CDR3nt: TGTGCCAGTAGTATAACTGAGGCGGTATATGGCTACACCTTC

j_gene: TRBJ1-5
d_gene: NA
v_gene: TRBV19
abundance: few
CDR3aa: CASSIGSLGGENQPQHF
CDR3nt: TGTGCCAGTAGTATAGGATCCCTGGGAGGGGAAAATCAGCCCCAGCATTTT

j_gene: TRBJ1-1
d_gene: TRBD1
v_gene: TRBV19
abundance: once
CDR3aa: CASKRHGQGNTEAFF
CDR3nt: TGTGCCAGCAAAAGACACGGACAGGGGAACACTGAAGCTTTCTTT

j_gene: TRBJ1-5
d_gene: NA
v_gene: TRBV10-1
abundance: NA
CDR3aa: CASSDGAGQPQHF
CDR3nt: TGCGCCAGCAGTGACGGGGCGGGTCAGCCCCAGCATTTT

j_gene: TRBJ2-1
d_gene: TRBD2
v_gene: TRBV5-4
abundance: NA
CDR3aa: CASSLRGREGNEQFF
CDR3nt: TGTGCCAGCAGCTTGCGTGGGAGGGAGGGTAATGAGCAGTTCTTC

j_gene: TRBJ2-7
d_gene: TRBD1
v_gene: TRBV5-6
abundance: few
CDR3aa: CASSLLNHRGRGVEQYF
CDR3nt: TGTGCCAGCAGCCTACTAAATCACAGGGGTAGGGGTGTCGAGCAGTACTTC

j_gene: TRBJ1-6
d_gene: TRBD1
v_gene: TRBV5-1
abundance: NA
CDR3aa: CASSPLSWRGIGGNSPLHF
CDR3nt: TGCGCCAGCAGCCCCCTTTCCTGGAGAGGGATAGGGGGCAATTCACCCCTCCACTTT

j_gene: TRBJ2-4
d_gene: NA
v_gene: TRBV19
abundance: NA
CDR3aa: CASSIARGGAKNIQYF
CDR3nt: TGTGCCAGTAGTATAGCAAGGGGTGGGGCCAAAAACATTCAGTACTTC

j_gene: TRBJ1-2
d_gene: NA
v_gene: TRBV5-1
abundance: NA
CDR3aa: CASSLVRAGGYTF
CDR3nt: TGCGCCAGCAGCTTGGTCAGGGCGGGCGGCTACACCTTC

j_gene: TRBJ2-7
d_gene: TRBD1
v_gene: TRBV27
abundance: NA
CDR3aa: CASSPPGGEQYF
CDR3nt: TGTGCCAGCAGTCCCCCAGGGGGCGAGCAGTACTTC

j_gene: TRBJ2-3
d_gene: TRBD2
v_gene: TRBV5-1
abundance: NA
CDR3aa: CASSKGLASLRDTQYF
CDR3nt: TGCGCCAGCAGTAAGGGACTAGCGAGCCTGCGGGATACGCAGTATTTT

j_gene: TRBJ1-2
d_gene: NA
v_gene: TRBV11-2
abundance: NA
CDR3aa: CASSLDSPTNGYTF
CDR3nt: TGTGCCAGCAGCTTAGATTCCCCTACTAATGGCTACACCTTC

j_gene: TRBJ1-6
d_gene: NA
v_gene: TRBV28
abundance: NA
CDR3aa: CASSSRGFYNSPLHF
CDR3nt: TGTGCCAGCAGTAGCAGGGGATTCTATAATTCACCCCTCCACTTT

j_gene: TRBJ1-2
d_gene: TRBD1
v_gene: TRBV5-1
abundance: NA
CDR3aa: CASSEDRGRGYGYTF
CDR3nt: TGCGCCAGCAGTGAGGACAGGGGAAGGGGCTATGGCTACACCTTC

j_gene: TRBJ1-4
d_gene: NA
v_gene: TRBV28
abundance: once
CDR3aa: CASSSFSRDVSLF
CDR3nt: TGTGCCAGCAGTTCTTTCTCTCGGGACGTTTCTCTTTTT

j_gene: TRBJ2-1
d_gene: TRBD2
v_gene: TRBV2
abundance: NA
CDR3aa: CASTLAGDHNEQFF
CDR3nt: TGTGCCAGCACCCTAGCGGGGGACCACAATGAGCAGTTCTTC

j_gene: TRBJ2-5
d_gene: NA
v_gene: TRBV5-1
abundance: few
CDR3aa: CASSLGRRGQETQYF
CDR3nt: TGCGCCAGCAGCTTGGGAAGGCGGGGTCAAGAGACCCAGTACTTC

j_gene: TRBJ2-2
d_gene: TRBD1
v_gene: TRBV2
abundance: NA
CDR3aa: CARSGTGKSTGELFF
CDR3nt: TGTGCCAGATCCGGGACAGGGAAGAGCACCGGGGAGCTGTTTTTT

j_gene: TRBJ2-7
d_gene: TRBD1
v_gene: TRBV6-6
abundance: NA
CDR3aa: CASTRQGFYEQYF
CDR3nt: TGTGCCAGTACACGACAGGGTTTCTACGAGCAGTACTTC

j_gene: TRBJ2-7
d_gene: TRBD1
v_gene: TRBV11-3
abundance: NA
CDR3aa: CASSLTGGSYEQYF
CDR3nt: TGTGCCAGCAGCCTTACAGGGGGCTCCTACGAGCAGTACTTC

j_gene: TRBJ2-3
d_gene: NA
v_gene: TRBV6-5
abundance: NA
CDR3aa: CASRLSASTDTQYF
CDR3nt: TGTGCCAGCAGGCTCAGTGCTAGCACAGATACGCAGTATTTT

j_gene: TRBJ2-5
d_gene: TRBD2
v_gene: TRBV12-5
abundance: once
CDR3aa: CASGLGLAPGLTQYF
CDR3nt: TGTGCTAGTGGTTTGGGACTAGCCCCGGGGTTGACCCAGTACTTC

j_gene: TRBJ1-6
d_gene: NA
v_gene: TRBV6-1
abundance: NA
CDR3aa: CASSVRQATNSPLHF
CDR3nt: TGTGCCAGCAGTGTACGACAGGCTACTAATTCACCCCTCCACTTT